The following is a T cell receptor (beta chain) sequence with its context. The sample comes from a study of shared clonotypes between healthy human individuals. Clones were read by immunoSEQ multiplex PCR, and TCRdb kept only the in-frame ones, dropping some. The table shows 950,000 to 1,100,000 clones, with about 70% occurring only once. The ends were cut back, 2 bases at V and 11 bases at J, with 12 bases in the middle. CDR1 and CDR2 (germline): SGHAT, FQNNGV. CDR3 length: 12 residues. The sample consisted of memory CD4+ T cells sorted from blood. Subset specified: CD45RA-negative fraction. The TCR comes from a man aged 18 to 30 in good health. J is TRBJ1-1 and V is TRBV11-2, with D possibly being TRBD1 (5 bases). CDR3 protein: CASSLIQGRAFF. The CDR3 nucleotides are TGTGCCAGCAGCTTAATTCAGGGCAGGGCTTTCTTT.